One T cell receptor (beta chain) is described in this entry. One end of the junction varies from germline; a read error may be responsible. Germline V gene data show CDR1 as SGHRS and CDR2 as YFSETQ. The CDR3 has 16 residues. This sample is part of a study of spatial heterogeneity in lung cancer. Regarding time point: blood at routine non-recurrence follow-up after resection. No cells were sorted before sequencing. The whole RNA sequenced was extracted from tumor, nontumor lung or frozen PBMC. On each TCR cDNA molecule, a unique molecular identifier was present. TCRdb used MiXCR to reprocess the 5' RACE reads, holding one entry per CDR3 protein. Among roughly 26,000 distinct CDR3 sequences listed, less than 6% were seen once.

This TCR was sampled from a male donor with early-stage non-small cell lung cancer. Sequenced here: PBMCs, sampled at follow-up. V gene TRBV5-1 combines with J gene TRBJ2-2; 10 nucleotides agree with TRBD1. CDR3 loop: CASRDPGQGNTGEPFF. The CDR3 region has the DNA TGCGCCAGCAGAGACCCGGGACAGGGGAACACCGGGGAGCCGTTTTTT.